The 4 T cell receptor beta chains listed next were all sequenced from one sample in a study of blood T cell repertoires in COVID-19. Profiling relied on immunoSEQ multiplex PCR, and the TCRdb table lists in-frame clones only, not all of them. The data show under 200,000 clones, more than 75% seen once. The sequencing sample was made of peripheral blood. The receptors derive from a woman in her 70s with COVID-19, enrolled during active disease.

CDR3 DNA sequence: TGTGCCAGCAGCTTAGCCGCGGGGGGCCGATTCTTC. It specifies CASSLAAGGRFF. The chain uses TRBV3-1 (or the pseudogene TRBV3-2) and TRBJ2-1, with TRBD2 matching over 8 bases. Unmatched junction bases numbered 10, after V lost 5 bases and J lost 16 bases. The CDR3 contains 12 residues. Per the germline V gene, CDR1 is LGHDT and CDR2 is YNNKEL (reference sequence).

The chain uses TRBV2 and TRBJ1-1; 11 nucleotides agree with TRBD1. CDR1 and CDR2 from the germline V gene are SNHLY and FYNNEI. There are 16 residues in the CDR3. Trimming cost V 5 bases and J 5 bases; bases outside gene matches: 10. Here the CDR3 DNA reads TGTGCCAGCAGTAATGAAGGGGGACAGGGGGTTACTGAAGCTTTCTTT. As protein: CASSNEGGQGVTEAFF.

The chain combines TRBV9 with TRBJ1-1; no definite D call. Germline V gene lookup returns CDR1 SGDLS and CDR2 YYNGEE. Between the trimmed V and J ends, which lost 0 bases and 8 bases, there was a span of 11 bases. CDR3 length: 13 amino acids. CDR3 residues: CASSVAGSTEAFF. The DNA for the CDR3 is TGTGCCAGCAGCGTAGCTGGCTCGACAGAAGCTTTCTTT.

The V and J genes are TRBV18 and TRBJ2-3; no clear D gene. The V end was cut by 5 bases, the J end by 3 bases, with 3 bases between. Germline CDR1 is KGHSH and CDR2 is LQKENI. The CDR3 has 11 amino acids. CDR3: CASSTTDTQYF. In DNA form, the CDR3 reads TGTGCCAGCTCAACAACAGATACGCAGTATTTT.